The clone carrying this T cell receptor beta chain was detected only a few times. This record comes from a study of shared clonotypes between healthy human individuals. Germline trimming cut 5 bases from V and 5 bases from J; bases unmatched to any gene: 7. CDR1 is SGHTA, CDR2 FQGNSA, per germline. The CDR3 consists of 14 residues. The run depth of the assay was deep. In the original workflow: From ImmunoSEQ came sequences covering only the junction and carrying no quality scores, so filtering differed. TCRdb keeps only in-frame clones here, not all; method: immunoSEQ multiplex PCR. Clone size and the V and J calls come from that table; the DNA yielded D and trimming. The table lists some 500,000 clones, 77% of them singletons. Healthy HIV-negative adults with no recent acute infections or vaccinations were recruited as donors.

Specimen: PBMCs. The V and J genes are TRBV7-2 and TRBJ2-7, with TRBD1 identical over 9 bases. The TCR originated in a woman between 40 and 55 years old in good health. Some clones in this sample may be carry-over from other donors' samples. The CDR3 loop is CASSLRTGDDEQYF. CDR3 in DNA: TGTGCCAGCAGCCTCCGGACAGGGGATGACGAGCAGTACTTC.